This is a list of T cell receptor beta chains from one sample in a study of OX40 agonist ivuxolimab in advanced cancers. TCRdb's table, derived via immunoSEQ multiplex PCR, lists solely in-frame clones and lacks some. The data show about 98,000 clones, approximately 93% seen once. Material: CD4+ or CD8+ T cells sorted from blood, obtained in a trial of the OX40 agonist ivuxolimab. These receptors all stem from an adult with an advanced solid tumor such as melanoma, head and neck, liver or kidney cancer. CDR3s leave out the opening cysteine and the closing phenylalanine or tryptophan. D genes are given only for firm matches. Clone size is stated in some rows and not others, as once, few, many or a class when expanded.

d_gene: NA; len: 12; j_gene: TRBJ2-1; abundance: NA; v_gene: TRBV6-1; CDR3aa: ASSPQRGYNEQF
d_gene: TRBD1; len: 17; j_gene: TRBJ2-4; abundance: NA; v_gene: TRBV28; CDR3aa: ASSLNSRDRGSPKNIQY
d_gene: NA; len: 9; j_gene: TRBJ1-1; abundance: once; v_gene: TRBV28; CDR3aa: ASQGAAQAF
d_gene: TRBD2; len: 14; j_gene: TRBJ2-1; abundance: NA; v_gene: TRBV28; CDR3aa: ASSLSSGSVYNEQF
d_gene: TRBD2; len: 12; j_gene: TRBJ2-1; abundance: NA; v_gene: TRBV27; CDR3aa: ASSQRGGRNEQF
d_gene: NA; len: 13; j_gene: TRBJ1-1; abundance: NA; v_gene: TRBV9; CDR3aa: ASSVTGARDTEAF
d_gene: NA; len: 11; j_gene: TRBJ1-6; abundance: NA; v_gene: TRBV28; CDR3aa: ASRVAGPGSLH
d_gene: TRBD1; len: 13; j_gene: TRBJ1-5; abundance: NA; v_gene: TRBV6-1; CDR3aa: ASRGRGGASQPQH
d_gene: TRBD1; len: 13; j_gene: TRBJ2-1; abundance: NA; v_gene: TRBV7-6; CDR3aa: ASSNGQTGVNEQF
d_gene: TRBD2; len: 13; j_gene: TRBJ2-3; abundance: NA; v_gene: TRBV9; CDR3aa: ASSVGASGGDTQY
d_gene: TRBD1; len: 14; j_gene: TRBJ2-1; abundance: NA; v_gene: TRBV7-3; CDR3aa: ASSLYGTGGRNEQF
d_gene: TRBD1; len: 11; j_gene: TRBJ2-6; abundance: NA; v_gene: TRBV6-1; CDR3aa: ASSETTGDVLT
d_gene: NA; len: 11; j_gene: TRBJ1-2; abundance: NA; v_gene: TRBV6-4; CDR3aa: ASSDGPERGYT
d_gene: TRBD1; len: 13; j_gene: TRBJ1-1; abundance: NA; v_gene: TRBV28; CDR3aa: ASRLPGQGGTEAF
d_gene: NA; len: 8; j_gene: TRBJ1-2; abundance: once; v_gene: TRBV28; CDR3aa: ASSNYGYT
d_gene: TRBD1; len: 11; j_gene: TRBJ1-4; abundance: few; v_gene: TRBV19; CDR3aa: ASSSNRGLKLF
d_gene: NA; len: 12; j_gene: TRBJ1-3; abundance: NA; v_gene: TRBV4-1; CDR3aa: ASSQSQVVNTIY
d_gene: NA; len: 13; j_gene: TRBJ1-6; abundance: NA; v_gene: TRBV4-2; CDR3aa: ASSQGGQPNSPLH
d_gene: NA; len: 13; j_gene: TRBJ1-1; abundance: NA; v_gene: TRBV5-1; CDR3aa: ASSLLVGSNTEAF
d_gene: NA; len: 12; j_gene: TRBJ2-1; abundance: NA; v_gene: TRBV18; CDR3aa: ASSQGNGPDEQF
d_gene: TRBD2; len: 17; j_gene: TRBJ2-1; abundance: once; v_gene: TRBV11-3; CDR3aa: ASSSSGTSGRPPSNEQF
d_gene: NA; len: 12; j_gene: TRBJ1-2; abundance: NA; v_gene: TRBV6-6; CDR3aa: ASSRTLARYGYT
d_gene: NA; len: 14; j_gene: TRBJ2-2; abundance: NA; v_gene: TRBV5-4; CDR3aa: ASSLGTTLNTGELF
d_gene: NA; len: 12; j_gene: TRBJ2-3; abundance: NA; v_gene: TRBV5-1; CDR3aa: ASSLDGPTDTQY
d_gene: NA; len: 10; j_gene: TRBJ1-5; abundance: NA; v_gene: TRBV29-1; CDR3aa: SVGGGNQPQH
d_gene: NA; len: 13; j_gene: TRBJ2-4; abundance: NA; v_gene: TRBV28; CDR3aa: ASFAPGIGRNIQY
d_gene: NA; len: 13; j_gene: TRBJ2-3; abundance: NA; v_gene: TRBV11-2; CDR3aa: ASSPSYFGTDTQY
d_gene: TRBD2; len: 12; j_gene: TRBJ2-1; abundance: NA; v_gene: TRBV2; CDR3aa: ASRGPGLAFEQF
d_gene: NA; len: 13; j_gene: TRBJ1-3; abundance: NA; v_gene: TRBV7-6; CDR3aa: ASSLGPNSGNTIY
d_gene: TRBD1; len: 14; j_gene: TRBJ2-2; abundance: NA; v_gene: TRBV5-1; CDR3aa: ASSLVGQGAQGELF
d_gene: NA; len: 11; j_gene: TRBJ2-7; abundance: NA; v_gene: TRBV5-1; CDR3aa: ASSLSSGYEQY
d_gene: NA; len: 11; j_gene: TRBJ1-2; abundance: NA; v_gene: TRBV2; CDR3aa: ASSEQGRAGYT
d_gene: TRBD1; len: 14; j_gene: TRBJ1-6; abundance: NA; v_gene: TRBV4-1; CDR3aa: ASSLRDREGDSPLH
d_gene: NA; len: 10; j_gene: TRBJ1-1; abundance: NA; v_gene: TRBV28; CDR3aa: ASSPGYTEAF
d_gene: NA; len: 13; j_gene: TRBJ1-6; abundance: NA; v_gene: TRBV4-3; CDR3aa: ASSQDPEGGSPLH
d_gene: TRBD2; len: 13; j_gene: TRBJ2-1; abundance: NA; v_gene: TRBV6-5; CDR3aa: ASSPGTSGRGEQF
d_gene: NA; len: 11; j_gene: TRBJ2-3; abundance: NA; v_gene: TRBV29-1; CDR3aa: SVGSIITDTQY
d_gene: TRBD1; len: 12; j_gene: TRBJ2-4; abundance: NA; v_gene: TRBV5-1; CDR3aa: ASRMGQGAIIQY
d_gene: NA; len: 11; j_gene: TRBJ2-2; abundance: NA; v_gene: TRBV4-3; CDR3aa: ASSYLDTGELF
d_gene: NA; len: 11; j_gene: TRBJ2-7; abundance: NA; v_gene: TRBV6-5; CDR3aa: ASSPTGSYEQY
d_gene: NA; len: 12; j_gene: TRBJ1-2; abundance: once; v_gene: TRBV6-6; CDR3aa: ASSYSGGSLGYT
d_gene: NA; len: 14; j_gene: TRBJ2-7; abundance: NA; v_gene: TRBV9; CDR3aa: ASSVGGQGGIYEQY
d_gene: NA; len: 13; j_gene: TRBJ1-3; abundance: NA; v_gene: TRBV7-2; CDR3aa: ASSSLTGLGNTIY
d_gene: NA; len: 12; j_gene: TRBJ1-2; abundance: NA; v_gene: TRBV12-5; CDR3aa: ASGWGHFNYGYT
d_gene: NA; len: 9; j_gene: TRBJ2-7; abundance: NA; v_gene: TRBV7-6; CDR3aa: ASSASYEQY
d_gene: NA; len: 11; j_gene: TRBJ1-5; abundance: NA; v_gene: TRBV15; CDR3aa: ATSTHNDQPQH
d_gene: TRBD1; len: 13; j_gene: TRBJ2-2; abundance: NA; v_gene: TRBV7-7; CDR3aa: ASSATGVGTGELF
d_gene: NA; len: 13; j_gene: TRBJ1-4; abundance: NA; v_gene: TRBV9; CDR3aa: ASSVRGVTNEKLF
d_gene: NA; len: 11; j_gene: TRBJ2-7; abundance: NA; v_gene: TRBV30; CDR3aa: AWRTSGLAEQY
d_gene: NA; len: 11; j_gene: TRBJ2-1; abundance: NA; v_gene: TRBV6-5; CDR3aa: ASSNLRVVPQF
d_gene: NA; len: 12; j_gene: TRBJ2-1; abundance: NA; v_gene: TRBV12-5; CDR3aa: ASVQASLYNEQF
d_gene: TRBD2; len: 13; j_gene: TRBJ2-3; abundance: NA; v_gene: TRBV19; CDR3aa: ATALLAGGPDTQY
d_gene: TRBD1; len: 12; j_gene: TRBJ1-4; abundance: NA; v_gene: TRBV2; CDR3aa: AASIYRGREKLF
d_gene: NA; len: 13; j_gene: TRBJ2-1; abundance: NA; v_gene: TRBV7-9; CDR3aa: ASSLGGGDSDEQF
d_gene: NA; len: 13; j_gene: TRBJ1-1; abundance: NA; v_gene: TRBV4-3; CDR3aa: ASSQARGRYTEAF
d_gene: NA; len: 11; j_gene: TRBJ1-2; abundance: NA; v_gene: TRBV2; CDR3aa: ASSGHLNYGYT
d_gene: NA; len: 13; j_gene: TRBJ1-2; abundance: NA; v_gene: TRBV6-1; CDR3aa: ASRSGRQRPYGYT